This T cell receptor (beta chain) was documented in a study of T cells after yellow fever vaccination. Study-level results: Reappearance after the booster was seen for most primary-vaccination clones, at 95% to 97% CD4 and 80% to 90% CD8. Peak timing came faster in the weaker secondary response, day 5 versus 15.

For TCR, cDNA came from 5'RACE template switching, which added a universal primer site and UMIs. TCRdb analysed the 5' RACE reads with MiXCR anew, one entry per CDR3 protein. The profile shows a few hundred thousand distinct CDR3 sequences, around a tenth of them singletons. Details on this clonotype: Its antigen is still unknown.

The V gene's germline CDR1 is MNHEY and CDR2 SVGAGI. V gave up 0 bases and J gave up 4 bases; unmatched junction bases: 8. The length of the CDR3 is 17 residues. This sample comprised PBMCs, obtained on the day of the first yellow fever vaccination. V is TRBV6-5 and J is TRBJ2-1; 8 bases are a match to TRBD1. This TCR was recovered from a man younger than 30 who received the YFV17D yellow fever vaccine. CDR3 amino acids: CASSYSVRTGIYNEQFF. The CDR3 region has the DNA TGTGCCAGCAGTTACTCTGTCCGGACAGGGATATACAATGAGCAGTTCTTC.